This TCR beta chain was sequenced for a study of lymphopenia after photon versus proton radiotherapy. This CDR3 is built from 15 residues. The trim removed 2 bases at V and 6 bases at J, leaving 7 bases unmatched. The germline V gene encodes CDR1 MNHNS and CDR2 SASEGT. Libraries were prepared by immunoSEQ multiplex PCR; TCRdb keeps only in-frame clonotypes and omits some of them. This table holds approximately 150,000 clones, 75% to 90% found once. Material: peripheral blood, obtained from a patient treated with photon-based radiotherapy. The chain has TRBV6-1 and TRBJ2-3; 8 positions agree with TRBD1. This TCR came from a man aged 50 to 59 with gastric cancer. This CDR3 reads CASSERQGARDTQYF. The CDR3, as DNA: TGTGCCAGCAGTGAAAGGCAGGGGGCCAGGGATACGCAGTATTTT.